This record concerns one T cell receptor (beta chain) sequence. The antigen remains undetermined. This specimen comes from a study of identical twins. TCRdb called the 5' RACE reads again in MiXCR, with one record for every CDR3 protein. The sample includes about 460,000 distinct CDR3 sequences, 14% of them seen just once. Study-level points and caveats: It was possible that invariant MAIT and iNKT cells partly confounded the zero-insertion analyses. Out-of-frame sharing of TCR alpha in monozygotic twins was underestimated by models. Compared with unrelated sharing, twin-shared out-of-frame alpha sequences had more low-probability sequences. Donors were not followed over many years; analysis was cross-sectional.

This CDR3 comprises 12 residues. V was trimmed by 6 bases and J by 10 bases, leaving 15 bases between them. Germline V gene sequence: CDR1 MGHDK, CDR2 SYGVNS. This sample also belongs to another study, concerning yellow fever vaccine responses in identical twins.

The TCR originated in a young woman in good health. The gene calls are TRBV25-1 and TRBJ1-1; D unclear. Input material: CD4+ T cells sorted from blood. CDR3 in DNA: TGTGCCAGCAGCCGCTCGAGTTGGGGAGCTTTCTTT. Translating gives CASSRSSWGAFF.